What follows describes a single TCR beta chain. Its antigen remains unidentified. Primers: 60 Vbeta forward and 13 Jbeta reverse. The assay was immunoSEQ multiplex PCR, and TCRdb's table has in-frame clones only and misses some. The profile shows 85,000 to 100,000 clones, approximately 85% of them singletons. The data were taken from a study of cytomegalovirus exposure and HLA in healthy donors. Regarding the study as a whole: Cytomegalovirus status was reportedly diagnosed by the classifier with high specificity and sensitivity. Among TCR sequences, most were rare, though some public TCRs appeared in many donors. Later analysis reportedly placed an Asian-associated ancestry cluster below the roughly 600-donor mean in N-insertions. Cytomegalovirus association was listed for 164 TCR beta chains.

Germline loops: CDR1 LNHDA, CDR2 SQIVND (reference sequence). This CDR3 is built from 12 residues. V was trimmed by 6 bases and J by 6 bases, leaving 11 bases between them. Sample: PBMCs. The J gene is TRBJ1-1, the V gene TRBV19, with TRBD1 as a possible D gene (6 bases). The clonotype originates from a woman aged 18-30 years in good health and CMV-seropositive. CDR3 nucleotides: TGTGCCAGTAGAACAGGGATTTCTGAAGCTTTCTTT. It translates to CASRTGISEAFF.